Below are 25 T cell receptor beta chains sequenced from a single sample in a study of patients and donors after allogeneic stem cell transplantation. MiXCR, run by TCRdb on the RT-PCR reads, gives a single entry per CDR3 protein. The sample records around 200,000 distinct CDR3 sequences, roughly 38% being singletons. The source material was blood, either unsorted or a sorted T cell fraction (not recorded which). Receptors were obtained from a human donor who was either an allogeneic HSCT recipient or a stem cell or donor lymphocyte infusion donor (not recorded which). It is not recorded whose cells these are; they may come from a transplant donor.

The rearrangement links TRBV10-3 to TRBJ2-7, with 8 bases aligning to TRBD1. CDR3 length equals 13 residues. The ends lost 10 bases at V and 4 bases at J; junction bases unmatched: 9. Germline loops: CDR1 ENHRY, CDR2 SYGVKD. CDR3 bases: TGTGCCAGCAAGGACAGGGCGGGGTACGAGCAGTACTTC. Protein: CASKDRAGYEQYF.

The rearrangement uses TRBV12-3 or TRBV12-4 and TRBJ1-6, with unresolved D. Trimming stripped 6 bases from V and 2 bases from J, with 11 bases between. The CDR3 extends over 15 amino acids. The CDR3 protein is CASSPTATYNSPLHF. Here the CDR3 DNA reads TGTGCCAGCAGCCCAACAGCGACCTATAATTCACCCCTCCACTTT.

This clonotype has only a few counts. The V and J genes are TRBV7-7 and TRBJ2-2; TRBD2 aligns across 9 bases. The CDR3 consists of 16 residues. The trim removed 4 bases at V and 2 bases at J, leaving 5 bases unmatched. CDR1 is SSHAT and CDR2 is FNYEAQ in the germline V gene (reference sequence). CDR3 nucleotide sequence: TGTGCCAGCAGCTACCGCGGGGGGGCAAACACCGGGGAGCTGTTTTTT. Translating gives CASSYRGGANTGELFF.

The J gene is TRBJ2-3, the V gene TRBV20-1; 9 positions agree with TRBD2. The V gene end was trimmed by 3 bases and the J gene end by 4 bases; junction bases not matched to a gene: 5. Germline V gene lookup returns CDR1 DFQATT and CDR2 SNEGSKA (reference sequence). This CDR3 region has 14 residues. CDR3 nucleotide sequence: TGCAGTGCTAGTATTAGCGGGGGCGCAGATACGCAGTATTTT. The encoded protein is CSASISGGADTQYF.

This clonotype was detected a few times. The chain has TRBV11-1 and TRBJ2-3; D possibly corresponds to TRBD1 (6 bases). The CDR3 covers 14 residues. Germline loops: CDR1 SGHAT, CDR2 FQDESV (reference sequence). Trimming removed 5 bases from V and 2 bases from J, with 11 bases in between. This CDR3 is CASSAEGDTDTQYF. CDR3 sequence (DNA): TGTGCCAGCAGCGCCGAGGGGGACACAGATACGCAGTATTTT.

The CDR3 DNA follows: TGCGCCAGCAGCTCGTATCTTGGACCAGGGGGCTATGGCTACACCTTC. This encodes CASSSYLGPGGYGYTF. The V call is TRBV5-1, the J call TRBJ1-2; the match to TRBD1 covers 7 bases. Looked up from germline, CDR1 is SGHRS and CDR2 is YFSETQ. Unmatched junction bases numbered 12, after V lost 3 bases and J lost 4 bases. The CDR3 has 16 amino acids.

The chain links TRBV5-6 to TRBJ1-1, with TRBD1 matching over 8 bases. The CDR3 runs 15 residues. Germline lookup yields CDR1 SGHDT and CDR2 YYEEEE. V was pared by 3 bases and J by 5 bases, with 9 bases of the junction left unmatched. CDR3: CASSSLGQGGTEAFF. The CDR3 coding sequence is TGTGCCAGCAGCTCCCTCGGACAGGGAGGGACTGAAGCTTTCTTT.

This clonotype has a handful of counts. The rearrangement joins TRBV4-2 to TRBJ1-1; D is undetermined. Trimming left V 0 bases short and J 4 bases short, with 9 bases between. The germline CDR1 and CDR2 sequences are LGHNA and YNFKEQ. This CDR3 region has 14 residues. CDR3 loop: CASSQEEGRTEAFF. Written as DNA, the CDR3 is TGTGCCAGCAGCCAAGAGGAAGGACGCACTGAAGCTTTCTTT.

The gene calls are TRBV7-7 and TRBJ2-7; D uncertain. Germline V gene data show CDR1 as SSHAT and CDR2 as FNYEAQ (reference sequence). The CDR3 covers 13 residues. Trimming took 5 bases from V and 0 from J, leaving 8 bases between them. In DNA, the CDR3 is TGTGCCAGCAGCCCGGGTGCCTCCTACGAGCAGTACTTC. Amino acid sequence: CASSPGASYEQYF. Variable domain in full (rest from reference TRBV7-7 and TRBJ2-7): GAGVSQSPRYKVTKRGQDVTLRCDPISSHATLYWYQQALGQGPEFLTYFNYEAQPDKSGLPSDRFSAERPEGSISTLTIQRTEQRDSAMYRCASSPGASYEQYFGPGTRLTVT.

This clonotype was found a few times. The chain joins TRBV15 to TRBJ1-1; D unresolved. The CDR3 is 13 residues long. The germline V gene has CDR1 LNHNV and CDR2 YYDKDF (reference sequence). The V end was cut by 8 bases, the J end by 1 base, with 11 bases between. DNA of the CDR3: TGTGCCACCGGGAATGAGGCGAACACTGAAGCTTTCTTT. This codes for CATGNEANTEAFF.

This clonotype was picked up many times. CDR3 sequence: CASSPLNQPQHF. In DNA, the CDR3 is TGTGCCAGCAGTCCCCTCAATCAGCCCCAGCATTTT. This rearrangement joins TRBV12-3 or TRBV12-4 to TRBJ1-5, with D uncertain. This CDR3 contains 12 residues. Trimming stripped 5 bases from V and 3 bases from J, with 5 bases between.

This clonotype was seen a few times. The rearrangement links TRBV12-3 or TRBV12-4 to TRBJ1-2, with a weak D call TRBD1 (5 bases). V was trimmed by 5 bases and J by 8 bases, leaving 12 bases between them. This CDR3 has 12 amino acids. CDR3 DNA sequence: TGTGCCAGCAGTCCCAGGGTGTTGGGCTACACCTTC. Translation gives CASSPRVLGYTF.

The chain has TRBV4-1 and TRBJ1-4, with no clear D. The CDR3 runs 18 residues. CDR1 and CDR2 (germline): MGHRA, YSYEKL. The V gene lost 0 bases and the J gene lost 7 bases, with 21 bases spanning the gap. The DNA of the CDR3 is TGCGCCAGCAGCCAAGATCGTGGAGGTCTGCGGGGTGGTGAAAAACTGTTTTTT. This sequence encodes CASSQDRGGLRGGEKLFF.

This clonotype came up many times. The V call is TRBV4-3, the J call TRBJ1-6; 9 bases line up with TRBD1. From germline, CDR1 is LGHNA and CDR2 YSLEER. This CDR3 is 16 amino acids long. With V trimmed by 0 bases and J by 9 bases, 6 bases remained unmatched. CDR3 DNA sequence: TGCGCCAGCAGCCAAGATCCGGGACAGGGTGGTTCACCCCTCCACTTT. Translation: CASSQDPGQGGSPLHF.

There are a few counts of this clonotype. The CDR3 DNA reads as TGCGCCAGCAGCCCAGGGGATAGCAATCAGCCCCAGCATTTT. It encodes CASSPGDSNQPQHF. The chain couples TRBV5-1 to TRBJ1-5; possibly TRBD1 for D (6 bases). Trimming removed 4 bases at V and 0 bases at J, with 8 bases between. The CDR3 sequence is 14 residues long. The germline V gene has CDR1 SGHRS and CDR2 YFSETQ.

This clonotype was counted only a few times. The chain employs TRBV5-6 and TRBJ1-6; D is undetermined. The CDR3 runs 18 residues. Looked up from germline, CDR1 is SGHDT and CDR2 is YYEEEE. With 4 bases removed from V and 0 bases from J, the gap between germline ends came to 17 bases. Here the CDR3 reads CASSPGVQWSSYNSPLHF. CDR3 bases: TGTGCCAGCAGCCCTGGAGTACAGTGGAGCTCCTATAATTCACCCCTCCACTTT.

This chain uses TRBV13 with TRBJ2-7; D possibly matches TRBD1 or TRBD2 (5 bases each). Per germline, CDR1 PRHDT and CDR2 FYEKMQ (reference sequence). The CDR3 runs to 14 residues. Trimming cost V 0 bases and J 2 bases, with 8 bases left between them. The CDR3 loop is CASSLGGAAYEQYF. In nucleotides, the CDR3 is TGTGCCAGCAGCTTAGGCGGGGCCGCCTACGAGCAGTACTTC.

This clonotype was counted only a few times. J is TRBJ1-4 and V is TRBV7-8, with 7 bases aligning to TRBD1. CDR1 is SGHVS and CDR2 is FQNEAQ in the germline V gene. This CDR3 contains 13 residues. J was trimmed by 5 bases and V by 6 bases; bases with no gene match: 3. CDR3 coding DNA: TGTGCCAGCAGTGCCAGGGGGAATGAAAAACTGTTTTTT. Its protein product is CASSARGNEKLFF.

The chain carries TRBV6-9 and TRBJ2-1, with 8 bases identical to TRBD2. The V segment lost 7 bases and the J segment 9 bases; nucleotides outside the gene matches: 11. This CDR3 has 14 amino acids. CDR1 is MNHGY and CDR2 is SVAAGI in the germline V gene. This CDR3 reads CASTPGLVVPEQFF. In DNA, the CDR3 is TGTGCCAGCACTCCGGGACTAGTGGTCCCTGAGCAGTTCTTC.

The gene calls are TRBV10-3 and TRBJ2-7; D remains unclear. The germline V and J ends were trimmed by 2 bases and 5 bases, with 7 bases remaining between them. Germline V gene data show CDR1 as ENHRY and CDR2 as SYGVKD. The CDR3 covers 12 residues. The CDR3 loop is CAISEIEDEQYF. CDR3 DNA sequence: TGTGCCATCAGTGAGATTGAGGACGAGCAGTACTTC.

V gene TRBV5-1 combines with J gene TRBJ1-5; 7 bases match TRBD1. The CDR3 extends over 15 amino acids. Germline-derived CDR1 and CDR2 are SGHRS and YFSETQ. The ends lost 4 bases at V and 6 bases at J; junction bases unmatched: 10. The CDR3 sequence: CASSPVPGGGQPQHF. DNA for the CDR3: TGCGCCAGCAGCCCCGTCCCAGGGGGTGGTCAGCCCCAGCATTTT.

This clonotype showed up just a few times. V gene TRBV5-6 combines with J gene TRBJ2-3; the match to TRBD2 covers 12 bases. Germline loops: CDR1 SGHDT, CDR2 YYEEEE. V lost 3 bases to trimming and J lost 4 bases; unmatched junction nucleotides: 6. The CDR3 extends over 16 amino acids. CDR3 DNA sequence: TGTGCCAGCAGCTCTAGCGGGGGGGCGCCCCCAGATACGCAGTATTTT. The encoded protein is CASSSSGGAPPDTQYF. Using reference TRBV5-6 and TRBJ2-3 for the parts outside the CDR3, the full variable domain is DAGVTQSPTHLIKTRGQQVTLRCSPKSGHDTVSWYQQALGQGPQFIFQYYEEEERQRGNFPDRFSGHQFPNYSSELNVNALLLGDSALYLCASSSSGGAPPDTQYFGPGTRLTVL.

V and J are TRBV7-6 and TRBJ2-1, with TRBD2 identical over 7 bases. The V segment lost 1 base and the J segment 8 bases; nucleotides outside the gene matches: 8. In germline, CDR1 is SGHVS, CDR2 FNYEAQ. The CDR3 is 15 amino acids. CDR3 amino acids: CASSLGRTRGDEQFF. In DNA form, the CDR3 reads TGTGCCAGCAGCTTAGGGCGGACTAGAGGCGATGAGCAGTTCTTC.

The chain uses TRBV9 and TRBJ1-6; 9 bases align to TRBD1. Germline V gene data show CDR1 as SGDLS and CDR2 as YYNGEE. The CDR3 is made up of 13 amino acids. J was trimmed by 9 bases and V by 5 bases; bases with no gene match: 3. CDR3 residues: CASRGQGGSPLHF. Written as DNA, the CDR3 is TGTGCCAGCAGGGGACAGGGAGGTTCACCCCTCCACTTT.

The chain uses TRBV9 and TRBJ1-1; no reliable D call. Deletions cut 0 bases from V and 3 bases from J, with 15 bases between. The CDR3 is made up of 16 amino acids. The germline CDR1 and CDR2 sequences are SGDLS and YYNGEE. CDR3 protein: CASSVGRAPADTEAFF. The CDR3 DNA is TGTGCCAGCAGCGTAGGCCGGGCTCCGGCGGACACTGAAGCTTTCTTT.